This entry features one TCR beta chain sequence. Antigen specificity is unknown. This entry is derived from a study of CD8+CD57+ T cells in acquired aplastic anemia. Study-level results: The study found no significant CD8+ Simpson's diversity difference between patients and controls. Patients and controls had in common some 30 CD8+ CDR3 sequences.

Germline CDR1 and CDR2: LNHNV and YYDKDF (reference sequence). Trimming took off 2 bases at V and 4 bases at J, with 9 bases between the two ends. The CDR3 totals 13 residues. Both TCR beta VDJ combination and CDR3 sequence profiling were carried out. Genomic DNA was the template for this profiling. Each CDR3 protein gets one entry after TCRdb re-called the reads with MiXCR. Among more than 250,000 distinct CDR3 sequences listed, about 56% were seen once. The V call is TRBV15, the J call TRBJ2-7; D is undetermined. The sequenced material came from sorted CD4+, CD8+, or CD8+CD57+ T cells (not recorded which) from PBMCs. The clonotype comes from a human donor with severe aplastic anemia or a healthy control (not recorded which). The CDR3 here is CATSRSVDYEQYF. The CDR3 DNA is TGTGCCACCAGCAGATCAGTCGATTACGAGCAGTACTTC. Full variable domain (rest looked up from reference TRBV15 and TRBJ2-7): DAMVIQNPRYQVTQFGKPVTLSCSQTLNHNVMYWYQQKSSQAPKLLFHYYDKDFNNEADTPDNFQSRRPNTSFCFLDIRSPGLGDTAMYLCATSRSVDYEQYFGPGTRLTVT.